The source of this T cell receptor beta chain is a study of CXCR3-negative and CXCR3-positive naive CD8 T cells. The CDR3 extends over 14 amino acids. CDR1 is SQVTM, CDR2 ANQGSEA, per germline. The study, taken as a whole, reports: Higher TRB CDR3 hydrophobicity marked CXCR3-positive naive cells relative to CXCR3-negative naive cells. Unlike memory cells, which differed, naive CXCR3-negative and CXCR3-positive cells had similar TRBV-TRBJ usage.

The TRB libraries of cDNA were built by UMI-labeled 5' RACE. TCRdb reanalyzed the 5' RACE reads, giving one entry per CDR3 protein sequence and no DNA. This sample carries some 130,000 distinct CDR3 sequences, with nearly 0.5% going to the ten biggest clones. Sorting was done in triplicate for each CD8+ T cell subset (roughly 300,000 cells each). Comments on this clonotype: Its antigen is as yet unknown.

The sequence was obtained from a human donor in good health. Some clones in this sample may be carry-over from other donors' samples. This chain uses TRBV29-1 with TRBJ2-7; the D gene TCRdb calls, TRBD1, cannot be checked with no DNA. Sequencing input: naive CXCR3- CD8+ T cells from blood. As for subset: CD45RO-CCR7+CD27+CD95- naive CD8+ T cells lacking CXCR3 (TNR3-). This CDR3 is CSVETGGSSYEQYF.